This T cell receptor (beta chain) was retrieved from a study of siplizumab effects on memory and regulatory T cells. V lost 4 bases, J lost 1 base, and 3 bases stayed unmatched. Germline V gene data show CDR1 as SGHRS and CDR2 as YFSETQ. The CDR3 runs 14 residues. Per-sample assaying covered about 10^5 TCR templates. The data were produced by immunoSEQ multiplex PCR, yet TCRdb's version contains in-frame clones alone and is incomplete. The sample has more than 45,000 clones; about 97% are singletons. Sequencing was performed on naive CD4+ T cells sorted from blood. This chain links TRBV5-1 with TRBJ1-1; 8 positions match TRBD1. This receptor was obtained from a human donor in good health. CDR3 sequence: CASSTGQGNTEAFF. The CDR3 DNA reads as TGCGCCAGCAGCACCGGACAGGGGAACACTGAAGCTTTCTTT.